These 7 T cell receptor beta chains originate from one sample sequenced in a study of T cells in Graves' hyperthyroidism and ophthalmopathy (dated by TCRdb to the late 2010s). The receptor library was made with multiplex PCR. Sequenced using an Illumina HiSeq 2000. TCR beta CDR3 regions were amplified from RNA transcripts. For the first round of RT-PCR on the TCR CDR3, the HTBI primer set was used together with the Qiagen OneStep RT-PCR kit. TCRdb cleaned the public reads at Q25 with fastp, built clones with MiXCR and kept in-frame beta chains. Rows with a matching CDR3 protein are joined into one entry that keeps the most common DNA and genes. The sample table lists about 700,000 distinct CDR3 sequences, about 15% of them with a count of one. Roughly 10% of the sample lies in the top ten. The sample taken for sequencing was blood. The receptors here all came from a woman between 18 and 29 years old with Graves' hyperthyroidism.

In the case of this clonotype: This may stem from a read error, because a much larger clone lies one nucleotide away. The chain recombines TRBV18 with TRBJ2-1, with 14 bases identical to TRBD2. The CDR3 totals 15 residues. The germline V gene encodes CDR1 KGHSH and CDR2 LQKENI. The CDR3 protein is CASSVGTSGRNGQFF. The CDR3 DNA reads TGTGCCAGCTCCGTTGGGACTAGCGGGAGAAATGGGCAGTTCTTC.

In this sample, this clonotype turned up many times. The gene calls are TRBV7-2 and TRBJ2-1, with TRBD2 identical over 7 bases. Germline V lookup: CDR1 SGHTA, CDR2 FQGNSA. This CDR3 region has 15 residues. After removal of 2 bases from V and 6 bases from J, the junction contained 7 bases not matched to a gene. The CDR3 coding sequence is TGTGCCAGCAGCTTAACAGGTGGGGGGGGCAATGAGCAGTTCTTC. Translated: CASSLTGGGGNEQFF.

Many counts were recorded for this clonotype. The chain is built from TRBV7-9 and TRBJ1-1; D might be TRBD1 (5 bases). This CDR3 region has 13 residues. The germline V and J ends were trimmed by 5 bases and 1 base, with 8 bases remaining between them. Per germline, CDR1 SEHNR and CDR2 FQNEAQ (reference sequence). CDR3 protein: CASSETANTEAFF. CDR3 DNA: TGTGCCAGCAGCGAGACAGCGAACACTGAAGCTTTCTTT.

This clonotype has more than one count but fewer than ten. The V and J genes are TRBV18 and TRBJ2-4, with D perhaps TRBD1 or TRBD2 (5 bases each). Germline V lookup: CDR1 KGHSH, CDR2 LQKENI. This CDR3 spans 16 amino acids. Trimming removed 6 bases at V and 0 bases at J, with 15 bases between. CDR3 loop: CASSGESEIAKNIQYF. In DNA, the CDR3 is TGTGCCAGCTCGGGGGAGTCGGAAATAGCCAAAAACATTCAGTACTTC.

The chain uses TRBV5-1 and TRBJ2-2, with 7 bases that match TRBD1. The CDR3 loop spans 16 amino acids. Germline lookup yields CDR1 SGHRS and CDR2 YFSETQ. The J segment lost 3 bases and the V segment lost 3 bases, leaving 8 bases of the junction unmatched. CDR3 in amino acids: CASSSTGSPYTGELFF. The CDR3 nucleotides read TGCGCCAGCAGCTCGACAGGGAGCCCTTACACCGGGGAGCTGTTTTTT.

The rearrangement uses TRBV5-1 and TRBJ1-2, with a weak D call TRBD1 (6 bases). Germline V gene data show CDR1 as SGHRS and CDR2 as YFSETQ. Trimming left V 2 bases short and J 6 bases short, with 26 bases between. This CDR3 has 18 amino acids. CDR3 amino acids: CASSFRTLDRSLRDGYTF. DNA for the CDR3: TGCGCCAGCAGCTTTAGGACTTTAGACAGGTCATTACGGGATGGCTACACCTTC.

CDR3 in DNA: TGTGCCAGCAGTCCTTATGGACTAGCGGACACAGATACGCAGTATTTT. Its translation is CASSPYGLADTDTQYF. V gene TRBV27 combines with J gene TRBJ2-3; 10 bases are shared with TRBD2. The CDR3 has 16 residues. The trim removed 5 bases at V and 2 bases at J, leaving 7 bases unmatched. The germline gives CDR1 MNHEY, CDR2 SMNVEV (reference sequence).